This is a list of T cell receptor beta chains from one sample in a study of beta chain features in type 1 diabetes. Here immunoSEQ multiplex PCR was the method, and the copy in TCRdb shows in-frame clones only, minus some. The sample yields around 250,000 clones, 27% seen once. The sample comprised central memory CD4+ T cells from blood. These receptors were obtained from a man aged 30 to 45 in good health. The CDR3 runs from the conserved cysteine through the conserved F or W. The order of the fields is D gene, J gene, V gene, clone size, CDR3 DNA, CDR3 protein. A D gene is named only where the DNA matches it firmly. A clone size is listed for some rows: how often the clone was seen (once, few, many), or a class if it is expanded.

D: -
J: TRBJ1-2
V: TRBV25-1
size: -
DNA: TGTGCCAGCAGTCAAACCGAGACTGGTGGCTACACCTTC
CDR3: CASSQTETGGYTF

D: -
J: TRBJ2-6
V: TRBV7-9
size: -
DNA: TGTGCCAGCAGCTTACTAGGGACCGCCAACGTCCTGACTTTC
CDR3: CASSLLGTANVLTF

D: TRBD2
J: TRBJ2-3
V: TRBV10-3
size: few
DNA: TGTGCCATCAGAACCCCGGCGGGAGGGTTCACAGATACGCAGTATTTT
CDR3: CAIRTPAGGFTDTQYF

D: TRBD2
J: TRBJ2-7
V: TRBV15
size: -
DNA: TGTGCCACCAGCTTGGCGGGTAGCGGGAGTGCCGAGCAGTACTTC
CDR3: CATSLAGSGSAEQYF

D: -
J: TRBJ2-5
V: TRBV18
size: -
DNA: TGTGCCAGCTCCCAGGGAGAGACCCAGTACTTC
CDR3: CASSQGETQYF

D: -
J: TRBJ1-1
V: TRBV30
size: -
DNA: TGTGCCTGGAGTGCCGCCCGGACCTCCATGAACACTGAAGCTTTCTTT
CDR3: CAWSAARTSMNTEAFF

D: -
J: TRBJ2-1
V: TRBV4-1
size: -
DNA: TGCGCCAGCAGCCAAGATCCGGGTAATGAGCAGTTCTTC
CDR3: CASSQDPGNEQFF

D: TRBD2
J: TRBJ2-1
V: TRBV7-7
size: many
DNA: TGTGCCAGCAGCCTTAGCGGGGGTGACAATGAGCAGTTCTTC
CDR3: CASSLSGGDNEQFF

D: -
J: TRBJ2-1
V: TRBV19
size: -
DNA: TGTGCCAGTAGTATAGCCGGGACAAAGTCCTACAATGAGCAGTTCTTC
CDR3: CASSIAGTKSYNEQFF

D: -
J: TRBJ1-2
V: TRBV11-2
size: -
DNA: TGTGCCAGCAGCTTAGACCTGGGCGGCTACACCTTC
CDR3: CASSLDLGGYTF

D: -
J: TRBJ2-6
V: TRBV6-1
size: -
DNA: TGTGCAGCCCTACGCCCTGGGGCCAACGTCCTGACTTTC
CDR3: CAALRPGANVLTF

D: TRBD2
J: TRBJ2-3
V: TRBV7-9
size: few
DNA: TGTGCCAGCAGCCTCGGGACTAGCGGCTTCACAGATACGCAGTATTTT
CDR3: CASSLGTSGFTDTQYF

D: -
J: TRBJ2-1
V: TRBV11-2
size: -
DNA: TGTGCCAGCAGCTCCATTACTAGGGGGAATGAGCAGTTCTTC
CDR3: CASSSITRGNEQFF

D: -
J: TRBJ1-6
V: TRBV30
size: -
DNA: TGTGCCTGGAGAGGTATAGAGTCGACACCCCTCCACTTT
CDR3: CAWRGIESTPLHF

D: TRBD2
J: TRBJ2-7
V: TRBV7-2
size: -
DNA: TGTGCCAGCAGTCCTACTAGCGGGAGCCCCTACGAGCAGTACTTC
CDR3: CASSPTSGSPYEQYF

D: -
J: TRBJ2-3
V: TRBV30
size: -
DNA: TGTGCCTGGAGTGTAAGGGCTACTAGCACAGATACGCAGTATTTT
CDR3: CAWSVRATSTDTQYF

D: -
J: TRBJ2-1
V: TRBV7-2
size: few
DNA: TGTGCCAGCAGCTTAGCCTCCTCCGCAACTGAGCAGTTCTTC
CDR3: CASSLASSATEQFF

D: -
J: TRBJ1-1
V: TRBV5-6
size: -
DNA: TGTGCCAGCAGCTTGCCGGTCATGAACACTGAAGCTTTCTTT
CDR3: CASSLPVMNTEAFF

D: -
J: TRBJ1-5
V: TRBV28
size: -
DNA: TGTGCCAGCAGTCCCCCTCTCCGGGGGGGTTTGCAGCCCCAGCATTTT
CDR3: CASSPPLRGGLQPQHF

D: TRBD2
J: TRBJ2-1
V: TRBV7-2
size: few
DNA: TGTGCCAGCAGCCCGGGGGGGAATGAGCAGTTCTTC
CDR3: CASSPGGNEQFF

D: -
J: TRBJ2-5
V: TRBV7-2
size: few
DNA: TGTGCCAGCAGCTTAGCTCGGGGTTTCCAAGAGACCCAGTACTTC
CDR3: CASSLARGFQETQYF

D: -
J: TRBJ1-5
V: TRBV11-2
size: few
DNA: TGTGCCAGCAGCTTAGAATCGGGGGTGAGTCAGCCCCAGCATTTT
CDR3: CASSLESGVSQPQHF

D: -
J: TRBJ1-1
V: TRBV5-6
size: few
DNA: TGTGCCAGCAGCTTCAGGGCGAGGAACACTGAAGCTTTCTTT
CDR3: CASSFRARNTEAFF